This T cell receptor (beta chain) comes out of a study of shared clonotypes between healthy human individuals. On the study more broadly: Each donor contributed plates that comprised three CD4 naive, three CD4 memory, two CD8 naive and one CD8 memory.

Assay used: immunoSEQ multiplex PCR; TCRdb lists only in-frame clones, some missing. The repertoire consists of around 2.5 million clones, with under 95% occurring once and the leading ten covering around 0.4%. As for this clone: Its specificity is unknown.

There are 14 residues in the CDR3. Trimming removed 5 bases at V and 2 bases at J, with 11 bases between. Germline V lookup: CDR1 SNHLY, CDR2 FYNNEI. Notes on the study in general: Among the subsets, naive ones generally showed larger estimated richness than memory ones.

The TCR originated in a man aged 18 to 30 in good health. Some clones in this sample may be carry-over from other donors' samples. The sample consisted of naive CD4+ T cells from PBMCs. Documented subset: CD45RA+ positively selected. V and J are TRBV2 and TRBJ2-3, with D uncertain. The DNA of the CDR3 is TGTGCCAGCAGTCCCTCATTGAACACAGATACGCAGTATTTT. Its protein product is CASSPSLNTDTQYF. The whole variable domain, filled in from reference TRBV2 and TRBJ2-3, reads EPEVTQTPSHQVTQMGQEVILRCVPISNHLYFYWYRQILGQKVEFLVSFYNNEISEKSEIFDDQFSVERPDGSNFTLKIRSTKLEDSAMYFCASSPSLNTDTQYFGPGTRLTVL.